The rows below give T cell receptor beta chains drawn from one sample of a study of blood T cell repertoires in COVID-19. Profiling relied on immunoSEQ multiplex PCR, and the TCRdb table lists in-frame clones only, not all of them. The repertoire holds approximately 50,000 clones, with roughly four fifths as singletons. The sequenced sample was peripheral blood. These receptors were taken from an elderly woman with COVID-19, enrolled during active disease. CDR3s include the opening cysteine and the closing phenylalanine or tryptophan. A D gene is named only where the DNA matches it firmly. Size values are once, few and many counts, or a class for expanded clones, and some rows have none.

D: TRBD1
size: few
V: TRBV24-1
J: TRBJ2-5
length: 17
DNA: TGTGCCACCAGTGACTCCCTCGGACAGGGGGCAGGGGAGACCCAGTACTTC
CDR3: CATSDSLGQGAGETQYF

D: .
size: .
V: TRBV7-8
J: TRBJ2-5
length: 15
DNA: TGTGCCAGCAGCGACGACAGGCGGGCCCAAGAGACCCAGTACTTC
CDR3: CASSDDRRAQETQYF

D: TRBD1
size: .
V: TRBV19
J: TRBJ1-3
length: 17
DNA: TGTGCCAGTAGTATCCTCCCCGGGACAGCTAATGGAAACACCATATATTTT
CDR3: CASSILPGTANGNTIYF

D: TRBD1
size: .
V: TRBV6-5
J: TRBJ1-1
length: 16
DNA: TGTGCCAGCAGTTACGGGACAGGGGGCGCGAGAACTGAAGCTTTCTTT
CDR3: CASSYGTGGARTEAFF

D: .
size: .
V: TRBV5-1
J: TRBJ2-1
length: 15
DNA: TGCGCCAGCAGCTTGCAGCTGGACAGCTACAATGAGCAGTTCTTC
CDR3: CASSLQLDSYNEQFF

D: .
size: .
V: TRBV30
J: TRBJ2-7
length: 12
DNA: TGTGCCTGGAGTGCCCTCCCCGGCGAGCAGTACTTC
CDR3: CAWSALPGEQYF

D: .
size: medium-sized
V: TRBV24-1
J: TRBJ2-5
length: 14
DNA: TGTGCCACCAGTGATCCTGACAGTTCGGAGACCCAGTACTTC
CDR3: CATSDPDSSETQYF

D: .
size: .
V: TRBV27
J: TRBJ2-2
length: 13
DNA: TGTGCCAGCAGTTCTACAGGCACCGGGGAGCTGTTTTTT
CDR3: CASSSTGTGELFF

D: .
size: .
V: TRBV30
J: TRBJ1-1
length: 13
DNA: TGTGCCCTAACTAGCATGGGGAACACTGAAGCTTTCTTT
CDR3: CALTSMGNTEAFF

D: .
size: .
V: TRBV19
J: TRBJ2-3
length: 15
DNA: TGTGCCAGTAGGCAGGACACTACTAGCACAGATACGCAGTATTTT
CDR3: CASRQDTTSTDTQYF

D: .
size: .
V: TRBV19
J: TRBJ2-5
length: 12
DNA: TGTGCCAGTAGTCGGGGAGTAGAGACCCAGTACTTC
CDR3: CASSRGVETQYF

D: TRBD2
size: .
V: TRBV11-2
J: TRBJ2-5
length: 14
DNA: TGTGCCAGCCAACTGGGACTAGCGGGAGAGACCCAGTACTTC
CDR3: CASQLGLAGETQYF

D: TRBD1
size: .
V: TRBV6-2/TRBV6-3
J: TRBJ2-7
length: 14
DNA: TGTGCCAGCAGCAAAACAGGGGCGCCCTACGAGCAGTACTTC
CDR3: CASSKTGAPYEQYF

D: TRBD1
size: .
V: TRBV5-1
J: TRBJ1-2
length: 12
DNA: TGCGCCAGCAGCTTGGTGGACAGGCCTTACACCTTC
CDR3: CASSLVDRPYTF

D: .
size: .
V: TRBV30
J: TRBJ2-2
length: 13
DNA: TGTGCCTGGAGTCTAGGGGTTGGCGGGGAGCTGTTTTTT
CDR3: CAWSLGVGGELFF

D: .
size: .
V: TRBV5-5
J: TRBJ1-3
length: 18
DNA: TGTGCCAGCAGCTTGGCCGGAGTCGGATTTTCCTCTGGAAACACCATATATTTT
CDR3: CASSLAGVGFSSGNTIYF

D: TRBD2
size: .
V: TRBV28
J: TRBJ2-5
length: 16
DNA: TGTGCCAGCAGTTTAAGGGACTACTATATCCAAGAGACCCAGTACTTC
CDR3: CASSLRDYYIQETQYF

D: TRBD2
size: few
V: TRBV30
J: TRBJ2-5
length: 14
DNA: TGTGCCTGGAGTAGGGCGGGAGTAGGAGAGACCCAGTACTTC
CDR3: CAWSRAGVGETQYF

D: .
size: .
V: TRBV5-1
J: TRBJ2-3
length: 12
DNA: TGCGCCAGCAGCTCTACCACAGATACGCAGTATTTT
CDR3: CASSSTTDTQYF

D: .
size: .
V: TRBV6-1
J: TRBJ1-2
length: 15
DNA: TGTGCCAGCAGTGAAGGTCCGCCCAGGGGCTATGGCTACACCTTC
CDR3: CASSEGPPRGYGYTF

D: TRBD2
size: .
V: TRBV6-5
J: TRBJ2-1
length: 15
DNA: TGTGCCAGCAGTCTAGCGGGGAGCTCCTACAATGAGCAGTTCTTC
CDR3: CASSLAGSSYNEQFF

D: .
size: .
V: TRBV29-1
J: TRBJ2-1
length: 11
DNA: TGCAGCGTTAGGAGGGCCCATGAGCAGTTCTTC
CDR3: CSVRRAHEQFF

D: .
size: .
V: TRBV6-2/TRBV6-3
J: TRBJ2-1
length: 14
DNA: TGTGCCAGCAGTTACTCGTCGGTTTACAATGAGCAGTTCTTC
CDR3: CASSYSSVYNEQFF

D: .
size: .
V: TRBV30
J: TRBJ2-3
length: 15
DNA: TGTGCCTGGAGTGTACTAGCAGTAAAAACAGATACGCAGTATTTT
CDR3: CAWSVLAVKTDTQYF

D: TRBD2
size: .
V: TRBV4-1
J: TRBJ2-7
length: 18
DNA: TGCGCCAGCAGCCTCGGTCGAGTAGCGGGAGCCCCCTCCTACGAGCAGTACTTC
CDR3: CASSLGRVAGAPSYEQYF

D: TRBD2
size: .
V: TRBV18
J: TRBJ2-7
length: 15
DNA: TGTGCCAGCTCCCCGTCCGGACTAGCGGGAATCGAGCAGTACTTC
CDR3: CASSPSGLAGIEQYF

D: .
size: .
V: TRBV4-1
J: TRBJ1-4
length: 13
DNA: TGCGCCAGCAGCCAAGATCGTGGGACATCAGTGTTTTTT
CDR3: CASSQDRGTSVFF

D: .
size: .
V: TRBV5-1
J: TRBJ1-4
length: 15
DNA: TGCGCCAGCAGCCCTACAGATGGGGGGAGAGAAAAACTGTTTTTT
CDR3: CASSPTDGGREKLFF

D: .
size: .
V: TRBV6-5
J: TRBJ2-7
length: 14
DNA: TGTGCCAGCAGTACGACAGGCGACCGCGACGAGCAGTACTTC
CDR3: CASSTTGDRDEQYF

D: TRBD2
size: .
V: TRBV7-2
J: TRBJ2-5
length: 14
DNA: TGTGCCAGCAGCCCTCAGCGGGAGAAGGAGACCCAGTACTTC
CDR3: CASSPQREKETQYF

D: .
size: .
V: TRBV29-1
J: TRBJ1-2
length: 12
DNA: TGCAGCGTTGGGCAGGGCTCCTATGGCTACACCTTC
CDR3: CSVGQGSYGYTF

D: .
size: .
V: TRBV6-4
J: TRBJ2-7
length: 15
DNA: TGTGCCAGCAGTGACTGGGTCGGGAGAGTCTACGAGCAGTACTTC
CDR3: CASSDWVGRVYEQYF

D: TRBD2
size: .
V: TRBV28
J: TRBJ2-7
length: 14
DNA: TGTGCCACCCGACTAGCGGGAGCCAACTACGAGCAGTACTTC
CDR3: CATRLAGANYEQYF

D: TRBD1
size: .
V: TRBV5-1
J: TRBJ1-2
length: 13
DNA: TGCGCCAGCAGCAGCGACAGGGGGTCTCGCTACACCTTC
CDR3: CASSSDRGSRYTF

D: .
size: .
V: TRBV19
J: TRBJ2-7
length: 16
DNA: TGTGCCAGTAGCGACGAGATGGGCAGCCTTAGGTACGAGCAGTACTTC
CDR3: CASSDEMGSLRYEQYF

D: TRBD1
size: .
V: TRBV29-1
J: TRBJ2-7
length: 13
DNA: TGCAGCGTTCGAAGACAGGGGATTTACGAGCAGTACTTC
CDR3: CSVRRQGIYEQYF